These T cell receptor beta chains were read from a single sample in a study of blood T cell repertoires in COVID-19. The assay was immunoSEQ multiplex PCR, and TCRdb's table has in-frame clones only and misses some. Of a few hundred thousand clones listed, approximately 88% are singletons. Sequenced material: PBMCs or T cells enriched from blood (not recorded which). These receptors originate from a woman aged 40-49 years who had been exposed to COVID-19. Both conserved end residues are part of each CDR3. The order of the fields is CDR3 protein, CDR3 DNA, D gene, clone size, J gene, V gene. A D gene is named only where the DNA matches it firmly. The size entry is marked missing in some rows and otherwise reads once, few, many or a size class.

CDR3: CAMLGYTF
DNA: TGTGCCATGCTAGGCTACACCTTC
D: NA
size: NA
J: TRBJ1-2
V: TRBV30

CDR3: CASSPTPGGISNQPQHF
DNA: TGTGCCAGCAGCCCAACCCCCGGGGGGATTAGCAATCAGCCCCAGCATTTT
D: NA
size: NA
J: TRBJ1-5
V: TRBV7-8

CDR3: CASSFNGDNSPLHF
DNA: TGCGCCAGCAGCTTTAACGGTGATAATTCACCCCTCCACTTT
D: NA
size: NA
J: TRBJ1-6
V: TRBV5-1

CDR3: CASSYRQGASSEAFF
DNA: TGTGCCAGCAGCTATCGACAGGGGGCGTCGTCTGAAGCTTTCTTT
D: TRBD1
size: NA
J: TRBJ1-1
V: TRBV6-5

CDR3: CASSLNRGLGYTF
DNA: TGTGCCAGCAGTTTGAACAGGGGGCTTGGCTACACCTTC
D: TRBD1
size: few
J: TRBJ1-2
V: TRBV27

CDR3: CSVGEPSNTEAFF
DNA: TGCAGCGTTGGTGAGCCTTCGAACACTGAAGCTTTCTTT
D: NA
size: NA
J: TRBJ1-1
V: TRBV29-1

CDR3: CASSEQGGAGELFF
DNA: TGTGCCAGCAGTGAGCAGGGAGGGGCCGGGGAGCTGTTTTTT
D: TRBD2
size: NA
J: TRBJ2-2
V: TRBV6-4

CDR3: CATSDSRAGALGANVLTF
DNA: TGTGCCACCAGTGATAGCCGGGCAGGGGCTCTTGGGGCCAACGTCCTGACTTTC
D: NA
size: NA
J: TRBJ2-6
V: TRBV24-1

CDR3: CASSEPLAGEVNEQFF
DNA: TGTGCCAGCAGCGAACCCCTAGCGGGAGAGGTCAATGAGCAGTTCTTC
D: TRBD2
size: NA
J: TRBJ2-1
V: TRBV14

CDR3: CASRFLVSPTYEQYF
DNA: TGCGCCAGCAGATTCCTGGTAAGCCCTACCTACGAGCAGTACTTC
D: NA
size: NA
J: TRBJ2-7
V: TRBV5-1

CDR3: CASSEGREGSGDIQYF
DNA: TGTGCCAGCAGTGAGGGGCGGGAGGGCTCCGGGGACATTCAGTACTTC
D: TRBD2
size: NA
J: TRBJ2-4
V: TRBV6-4

CDR3: CASTQRDEKLFF
DNA: TGTGCCAGCACCCAGAGGGATGAAAAACTGTTTTTT
D: NA
size: NA
J: TRBJ1-4
V: TRBV28

CDR3: CASSKGGTNEKLFF
DNA: TGCGCCAGCAGCAAGGGAGGAACTAATGAAAAACTGTTTTTT
D: NA
size: NA
J: TRBJ1-4
V: TRBV5-1

CDR3: CASRVTGGVYGYTF
DNA: TGTGCCAGCAGGGTTACAGGGGGCGTCTATGGCTACACCTTC
D: TRBD1
size: NA
J: TRBJ1-2
V: TRBV2

CDR3: CASSGADRGGYGYTF
DNA: TGTGCCAGCAGCGGGGCGGACAGGGGCGGCTATGGCTACACCTTC
D: TRBD1
size: NA
J: TRBJ1-2
V: TRBV9

CDR3: CASSARAGDTQYF
DNA: TGTGCCAGCAGCGCCAGGGCAGGAGATACGCAGTATTTT
D: NA
size: once
J: TRBJ2-3
V: TRBV5-4

CDR3: CASSLALGHATNEKLFF
DNA: TGTGCCAGCAGCTTGGCCTTGGGACATGCAACTAATGAAAAACTGTTTTTT
D: NA
size: NA
J: TRBJ1-4
V: TRBV5-1

CDR3: CASSPRTGGIGNYAGELFF
DNA: TGTGCCAGCAGCCCACGGACAGGGGGAATTGGAAATTATGCCGGGGAGCTGTTTTTT
D: TRBD1
size: NA
J: TRBJ2-2
V: TRBV7-9

CDR3: CASSALGRGNSPLHF
DNA: TGTGCCAGCAGCGCCCTCGGGCGGGGAAATTCACCCCTCCACTTT
D: NA
size: NA
J: TRBJ1-6
V: TRBV21-1

CDR3: CASSVGGQLNTEAFF
DNA: TGTGCCAGCAGCGTAGGAGGACAACTGAACACTGAAGCTTTCTTT
D: NA
size: NA
J: TRBJ1-1
V: TRBV9

CDR3: CASSQEKGTGGEKLFF
DNA: TGTGCCAGCAGCCAAGAGAAGGGGACAGGGGGTGAAAAACTGTTTTTT
D: TRBD1
size: few
J: TRBJ1-4
V: TRBV4-2

CDR3: CAISESTGSTDTQYF
DNA: TGTGCCATCAGTGAGTCTACAGGGTCCACAGATACGCAGTATTTT
D: NA
size: NA
J: TRBJ2-3
V: TRBV10-3

CDR3: CASTGTSGRAGELFF
DNA: TGTGCCAGCACCGGGACTAGCGGGAGAGCGGGGGAGCTGTTTTTT
D: TRBD2
size: NA
J: TRBJ2-2
V: TRBV9

CDR3: CASSITIGDSPGELFF
DNA: TGTGCCAGCAGTATTACTATCGGGGATTCCCCCGGGGAGCTGTTTTTT
D: NA
size: NA
J: TRBJ2-2
V: TRBV27

CDR3: CASSLYGGEKLFF
DNA: TGTGCCAGCAGCCTATATGGGGGGGAAAAACTGTTTTTT
D: NA
size: NA
J: TRBJ1-4
V: TRBV5-5

CDR3: CASSQGGLGNQPQHF
DNA: TGCGCCAGCAGCCAAGGGGGGCTAGGCAATCAGCCCCAGCATTTT
D: NA
size: once
J: TRBJ1-5
V: TRBV4-3

CDR3: CASSTAAGTGAYGYTF
DNA: TGTGCCAGCAGCACCGCCGCCGGGACAGGGGCCTATGGCTACACCTTC
D: NA
size: NA
J: TRBJ1-2
V: TRBV21-1

CDR3: CASSSWAAGDEQFF
DNA: TGTGCCAGCAGCTCTTGGGCCGCTGGCGATGAGCAGTTCTTC
D: NA
size: once
J: TRBJ2-1
V: TRBV11-2

CDR3: CASSVGDEAGNTIYF
DNA: TGTGCCAGTTCAGTGGGCGATGAAGCTGGAAACACCATATATTTT
D: NA
size: NA
J: TRBJ1-3
V: TRBV7-8

CDR3: CASSDSREETQYF
DNA: TGTGCCAGCAGCGATTCACGAGAAGAGACCCAGTACTTC
D: NA
size: NA
J: TRBJ2-5
V: TRBV9

CDR3: CASSYSGRYTEAFF
DNA: TGTGCCAGCAGTTACTCGGGCAGATACACTGAAGCTTTCTTT
D: NA
size: NA
J: TRBJ1-1
V: TRBV6-2/TRBV6-3

CDR3: CASAPASGGGNNEQFF
DNA: TGTGCCAGCGCACCCGCCTCGGGGGGAGGTAACAATGAGCAGTTCTTC
D: TRBD2
size: NA
J: TRBJ2-1
V: TRBV7-2

CDR3: CASSGQGAAYNSPLHF
DNA: TGTGCCAGCAGTGGCCAGGGGGCGGCCTATAATTCACCCCTCCACTTT
D: TRBD1
size: NA
J: TRBJ1-6
V: TRBV25-1

CDR3: CASSDPFPGELFF
DNA: TGTGCCAGCAGTGACCCCTTCCCCGGGGAGCTGTTTTTT
D: NA
size: few
J: TRBJ2-2
V: TRBV2

CDR3: CATSRDSGTGNGYTF
DNA: TGTGCCACCAGCAGAGATTCCGGGACAGGGAATGGCTACACCTTC
D: TRBD1
size: NA
J: TRBJ1-2
V: TRBV15

CDR3: CAISEGTGVATDTQYF
DNA: TGTGCCATCAGTGAGGGGACAGGGGTTGCCACAGATACGCAGTATTTT
D: TRBD1
size: NA
J: TRBJ2-3
V: TRBV10-3

CDR3: CASSLRGTEAFF
DNA: TGTGCCAGCAGCTTACGGGGCACTGAAGCTTTCTTT
D: NA
size: NA
J: TRBJ1-1
V: TRBV7-2

CDR3: CASSRSGRGSGVHPFF
DNA: TGCGCCAGCAGCCGAAGCGGTAGGGGTAGCGGGGTTCACCCGTTCTTC
D: TRBD2
size: NA
J: TRBJ2-1
V: TRBV4-1

CDR3: CASTRGGSTEAFF
DNA: TGTGCCAGCACAAGGGGTGGAAGCACTGAAGCTTTCTTT
D: NA
size: NA
J: TRBJ1-1
V: TRBV6-5

CDR3: CAWSVNGQGFNEQYF
DNA: TGTGCCTGGAGTGTAAATGGACAGGGATTCAACGAGCAGTACTTC
D: TRBD1
size: NA
J: TRBJ2-7
V: TRBV30

CDR3: CASSFLSTGELFF
DNA: TGTGCCAGCAGCTTTTTGAGCACCGGGGAGCTGTTTTTT
D: NA
size: NA
J: TRBJ2-2
V: TRBV7-9

CDR3: CASSLGTGTDTQYF
DNA: TGCGCCAGCAGCCTTGGGACAGGCACAGATACGCAGTATTTT
D: TRBD1
size: few
J: TRBJ2-3
V: TRBV4-3

CDR3: CASSQSASRVETQYF
DNA: TGTGCCAGCAGCCAGTCGGCTAGCCGGGTGGAGACCCAGTACTTC
D: NA
size: NA
J: TRBJ2-5
V: TRBV7-3

CDR3: CASSYHRDRGTPQHF
DNA: TGTGCCAGCAGTTACCACCGGGACAGGGGGACACCCCAGCATTTT
D: TRBD1
size: NA
J: TRBJ1-5
V: TRBV6-2/TRBV6-3

CDR3: CASSADRGGNQPQHF
DNA: TGTGCCAGTAGTGCGGACAGGGGAGGCAATCAGCCCCAGCATTTT
D: TRBD1
size: few
J: TRBJ1-5
V: TRBV19